This passage covers 27 T cell receptor beta chains from one sample sequenced in a study of glioma-infiltrating T cells (TCRdb year 2016). TCRdb names Illumina MiSeq as the instrument used. The iRepertoire nested amplicon-rescue multiplex PCR (arm-PCR) platform was used to amplify TCR alpha and beta CDR3 regions from RNA. The raw public data were reprocessed by TCRdb itself: fastp quality trimming at Q25, MiXCR clonotype calling, in-frame beta chains only. Identical CDR3 protein sequences are pooled into one entry, listed with their most common genes and DNA. In all, the sample holds about 190,000 distinct CDR3 sequences, and over 30% of those were seen once. 20% of the sample belongs to the ten largest clones. The material sequenced was glioma tissue, nonneoplastic brain tissue, or PBMCs (not recorded which). These receptors came from a human donor with low-grade glioma or glioblastoma, undergoing nonglioma brain surgery, or in good health (not recorded which).

In its sample, this clonotype was seen a few times. Sequence at one end of the junction differs from germline and may be a read error. The V gene is TRBV4-1, the J gene TRBJ2-1; 8 bases are shared with TRBD2. This CDR3 is built from 15 residues. CDR1 and CDR2 (germline): MGHRA, YSYEKL. The CDR3 sequence: CTSSQGLALYNEQFF. The DNA of the CDR3 is TGCACCAGCAGCCAAGGACTAGCCCTTTACAATGAGCAGTTCTTC.

This clonotype came up many times. The chain uses TRBV20-1 and TRBJ2-5; D not resolved. V was cut by 0 bases and J by 2 bases, with 7 bases left in between. Germline-derived CDR1 and CDR2 are DFQATT and SNEGSKA (reference sequence). This CDR3 has 13 residues. The CDR3 here is CSARDRVQETQYF. CDR3 DNA sequence: TGCAGTGCTAGAGATAGGGTACAAGAGACCCAGTACTTC.

This clonotype is a singleton in its sample. The chain combines TRBV27 with TRBJ2-3; 8 bases are shared with TRBD2. The CDR3 extends over 13 amino acids. CDR1 MNHEY and CDR2 SMNVEV come from the germline V gene (reference sequence). J gave up 8 bases and V 4 bases, and 5 bases lay outside the gene matches. The DNA of the CDR3 is TGTGCCAGCAGTTACGTCGCGGGAGGTACGCAGTATTTT. The encoded protein is CASSYVAGGTQYF.

This clonotype showed up many times. The chain is built from TRBV19 and TRBJ1-4; D is perhaps TRBD1 (6 bases). The CDR3 is 14 residues long. Germline assignment: CDR1 LNHDA and CDR2 SQIVND (reference sequence). V was clipped by 6 bases and J by 7 bases, with 15 bases between them. The chain's CDR3 is CASRTTGGSEKLFF. The CDR3 nucleotides read TGTGCCAGTAGGACGACAGGAGGCAGTGAAAAACTGTTTTTT.

V is TRBV19 and J is TRBJ2-7; D is possibly TRBD1 or TRBD2 (5 bases each). Trimming left V 7 bases short and J 7 bases short, with 17 bases between. In germline, CDR1 is LNHDA, CDR2 SQIVND (reference sequence). This CDR3 is 13 amino acids long. CDR3 loop: CASKSGTFNEQYF. The DNA of the CDR3 is TGTGCCAGTAAGAGTGGGACGTTCAATGAGCAGTACTTC.

A single count supports this clonotype. This chain joins TRBV27 and TRBJ2-3, with 9 bases aligning to TRBD2. The CDR3 consists of 16 residues. Trimming took 3 bases from V and 6 from J; bases not matched to a gene: 10. Germline-derived CDR1 and CDR2 are MNHEY and SMNVEV (reference sequence). For the CDR3, the DNA is TGTGCCAGCAGTTTCCAGCTAGCGGGAACCTCGGATACGCAGTATTTT. It codes for CASSFQLAGTSDTQYF.

In its sample, this clonotype was seen many times. The gene calls are TRBV7-6 and TRBJ2-5; the D is unclear. CDR1 and CDR2 (germline): SGHVS, FNYEAQ. The CDR3 has 12 amino acids. Trimming shortened V by 5 bases and J by 0 bases, and 4 bases separated the two germline ends. The CDR3 coding sequence is TGTGCCAGCAGCCGATACCAAGAGACCCAGTACTTC. Translating gives CASSRYQETQYF.

This clonotype has a count of ten or more. The chain carries TRBV18 and TRBJ1-5; no clear D gene. The CDR3 covers 13 residues. CDR1 and CDR2 (germline): KGHSH, LQKENI. Trimming took 2 bases from V and 5 from J, leaving 7 bases between them. CDR3 sequence: CASSPSRDQPQHF. The CDR3 DNA follows: TGTGCCAGCTCACCATCTCGGGATCAGCCCCAGCATTTT.

Ten or more counts support this clonotype. V usage is TRBV28 and J usage is TRBJ2-1; weak D call: TRBD1 (6 bases). CDR1 is MDHEN and CDR2 is SYDVKM in the germline V gene. This CDR3 is built from 13 residues. The ends were cut back, 4 bases at V and 10 bases at J, with 14 bases in the middle. CDR3 coding DNA: TGTGCCAGCAGTTCCCCAGGGGCAAGAGAGCAGTTCTTC. Amino acids: CASSSPGAREQFF.

This clonotype was seen repeatedly, ten times or more. This sequence joins TRBV14 and TRBJ2-1, with a weak D call TRBD2 (6 bases). V was trimmed by 1 base and J by 6 bases, leaving 7 bases between them. The CDR3 covers 13 residues. The V gene's germline CDR1 is SGHDN and CDR2 FVKESK. The CDR3 region is CASSQASANEQFF. Here the CDR3 DNA reads TGTGCCAGCAGCCAAGCTAGCGCCAATGAGCAGTTCTTC. Full variable domain (rest looked up from reference TRBV14 and TRBJ2-1): EAGVTQFPSHSVIEKGQTVTLRCDPISGHDNLYWYRRVMGKEIKFLLHFVKESKQDESGMPNNRFLAERTGGTYSTLKVQPAELEDSGVYFCASSQASANEQFFGPGTRLTVL.

This clonotype was counted at least ten times. The V and J genes are TRBV5-5 and TRBJ2-3; D remains unclear. The V gene's germline CDR1 is SGHKS and CDR2 YYEKEE (reference sequence). V was cut by 0 bases and J by 8 bases, with 4 bases left in between. This CDR3 region has 11 residues. CDR3 DNA: TGTGCCAGCAGCTTGGCGGGTACGCAGTATTTT. Its protein is CASSLAGTQYF.

This clonotype appeared many times. V and J are TRBV20-1 and TRBJ1-1; D is uncertain. The CDR3 consists of 12 residues. Trimming removed 0 bases from V and 11 bases from J, with 13 bases in between. In germline, CDR1 is DFQATT, CDR2 SNEGSKA (reference sequence). CDR3 bases: TGCAGTGCTAGAGAGGCGGCCCGGGTGGCTTTCTTT. Translated: CSAREAARVAFF.

This clonotype has a count of ten or more. V usage is TRBV19 and J usage is TRBJ1-2; D is unclear. The V end was cut by 10 bases, the J end by 5 bases, with 8 bases between. Germline CDR1 and CDR2: LNHDA and SQIVND (reference sequence). The CDR3 has 10 residues. For the CDR3, the DNA is TGTGCCACCTGGGAGTATGGCTACACCTTC. Protein: CATWEYGYTF.

This clonotype has ten or more counts. This chain uses TRBV4-2 with TRBJ2-1; no clear D gene. Germline CDR1 LGHNA, CDR2 YNFKEQ. This CDR3 spans 15 amino acids. Trimming left V 1 base short and J 0 bases short, with 7 bases between. CDR3 coding DNA: TGTGCCAGCAGCCAAGCTATGTTCTCCTACAATGAGCAGTTCTTC. Translating gives CASSQAMFSYNEQFF.

This clonotype was counted at least ten times. The chain recombines TRBV6-2 or TRBV6-3 with TRBJ2-3, with D tentatively TRBD2 (5 bases). Looked up from germline, CDR1 is MNHEY and CDR2 is SVGEGT. The CDR3 sequence is 13 residues long. Trimming took 11 bases from V and 3 from J, leaving 15 bases between them. CDR3 in amino acids: CAARSGETDTQYF. For the CDR3, the DNA is TGTGCCGCCCGGAGCGGAGAGACAGATACGCAGTATTTT.

The V call is TRBV19, the J call TRBJ1-1; D remains unclear. This CDR3 is built from 11 residues. Trimming stripped 5 bases from V and 5 bases from J, with 6 bases between. From germline, CDR1 is LNHDA and CDR2 SQIVND (reference sequence). In nucleotides, the CDR3 is TGTGCCAGTAGTCGGCAGACTGAAGCTTTCTTT. It codes for CASSRQTEAFF.

There are many counts of this clonotype. The chain is built from TRBV7-2 and TRBJ2-1; D is unclear. V lost 6 bases and J lost 0, with 12 bases in between. Germline V gene data show CDR1 as SGHTA and CDR2 as FQGNSA. The CDR3 totals 15 residues. This chain's CDR3 is CASSTASGSYNEQFF. The CDR3 DNA sequence: TGTGCCAGCAGTACGGCAAGTGGCTCCTACAATGAGCAGTTCTTC.

This clonotype showed up many times. The CDR3 sequence: CASTNFGELFF. Here the CDR3 DNA reads TGTGCCAGCACCAATTTCGGGGAGCTGTTTTTT. V gene TRBV7-9 combines with J gene TRBJ2-2; D is undetermined. V dropped 7 bases and J dropped 7 bases, with 7 bases sitting between them. Germline assignment: CDR1 SEHNR and CDR2 FQNEAQ (reference sequence). The CDR3 has 11 amino acids. Filled out from reference TRBV7-9 and TRBJ2-2, the complete variable domain reads DTGVSQNPRHKITKRGQNVTFRCDPISEHNRLYWYRQTLGQGPEFLTYFQNEAQLEKSRLLSDRFSAERPKGSFSTLEIQRTEQGDSAMYLCASTNFGELFFGEGSRLTVL.

This clonotype showed up many times. The chain is built from TRBV7-2 and TRBJ2-1, with 8 nucleotides matching TRBD2. Germline assignment: CDR1 SGHTA and CDR2 FQGNSA. Trimming removed 5 bases from V and 6 bases from J; junction bases left unmatched: 12. The CDR3 contains 16 residues. CDR3 nucleotides: TGTGCCAGCAGCCCCCGGGGGGGCGAGGGGATCAATGAGCAGTTCTTC. Amino acids: CASSPRGGEGINEQFF.

This clonotype was seen many times. The chain combines TRBV30 with TRBJ1-1; the D is unclear. The V end was cut by 0 bases, the J end by 1 base, with 6 bases between. Germline V gene lookup returns CDR1 GTSNPN and CDR2 SVGIG (reference sequence). This CDR3 region has 13 residues. The CDR3 nucleotides read TGTGCCTGGAGTGTCTCTAGGAACACTGAAGCTTTCTTT. Its translation: CAWSVSRNTEAFF.

This clonotype was seen repeatedly, ten times or more. This CDR3 reads CASSFGGEETQYF. As DNA, the CDR3 is TGTGCCAGCAGCTTTGGTGGAGAAGAGACCCAGTACTTC. This rearrangement joins TRBV5-4 to TRBJ2-5; D remains ambiguous. V was shortened by 2 bases and J by 3 bases, with 8 bases between the two germline ends. The germline CDR1 and CDR2 sequences are SGHNT and YYREEE (reference sequence). CDR3 length: 13 amino acids.

This clonotype was counted many times. This rearrangement joins TRBV6-2 or TRBV6-3 to TRBJ2-7; either TRBD1 or TRBD2 may supply D (6 bases each). Germline loops: CDR1 MNHEY, CDR2 SVGEGT. CDR3 length: 15 amino acids. V dropped 5 bases and J dropped 4 bases, with 18 bases sitting between them. The CDR3 here is CASSDRGGTLYEQYF. The CDR3 coding sequence is TGTGCCAGCAGTGACCGAGGGGGGACTCTTTACGAGCAGTACTTC.

This clonotype was counted at least ten times. CDR3 nucleotide sequence: TGCAGTGCTCCGGCGGCGGAGGGCACAGATACGCAGTATTTT. It codes for CSAPAAEGTDTQYF. The genes are TRBV20-1 and TRBJ2-3, with D perhaps matching TRBD2 (5 bases). Per the germline V gene, CDR1 is DFQATT and CDR2 is SNEGSKA (reference sequence). The CDR3 is made up of 14 amino acids. Trimming cost V 5 bases and J 1 base, with 13 bases left between them.

J is TRBJ2-1 and V is TRBV19; possible D gene TRBD1, 6 bases. Germline V gene data show CDR1 as LNHDA and CDR2 as SQIVND (reference sequence). This CDR3 spans 15 amino acids. Trimming shortened V by 5 bases and J by 5 bases, and 16 bases separated the two germline ends. The CDR3 bases are TGTGCCAGTAGTTTCCCCCAAGGGGGACACAATGAGCAGTTCTTC. Translated: CASSFPQGGHNEQFF.

This sequence joins TRBV5-4 and TRBJ2-3; TRBD2 matches 13 bases. The CDR3 consists of 17 residues. Germline V CDR1 and CDR2: SGHNT, YYREEE (reference sequence). Trimming took 2 bases from V and 5 from J; bases not matched to a gene: 8. CDR3 amino acids: CASSFRLAGGPEDTQYF. CDR3 in DNA: TGTGCCAGCAGCTTCAGACTAGCGGGAGGTCCGGAAGATACGCAGTATTTT. The whole variable domain, filled in from reference TRBV5-4 and TRBJ2-3, reads ETGVTQSPTHLIKTRGQQVTLRCSSQSGHNTVSWYQQALGQGPQFIFQYYREEENGRGNFPPRFSGLQFPNYSSELNVNALELDDSALYLCASSFRLAGGPEDTQYFGPGTRLTVL.

This clonotype has at least ten counts. The chain couples TRBV19 to TRBJ1-1; D call uncertain. V lost 6 bases and J 11 bases, leaving 16 bases between the germline ends. The length of the CDR3 is 12 residues. Per the germline V gene, CDR1 is LNHDA and CDR2 is SQIVND (reference sequence). CDR3 in amino acids: CASSTYGFDAFF. The CDR3, as DNA: TGTGCCAGTAGCACGTACGGGTTCGACGCTTTCTTT. Full variable domain (remainder filled in from reference TRBV19 and TRBJ1-1): DGGITQSPKYLFRKEGQNVTLSCEQNLNHDAMYWYRQDPGQGLRLIYYSQIVNDFQKGDIAEGYSVSREKKESFPLTVTSAQKNPTAFYLCASSTYGFDAFFGQGTRLTVV.

A note on this clonotype: A read error may be the cause here, since a much bigger clone is one base away. The chain links TRBV20-1 to TRBJ2-5, with 7 bases identical to TRBD2. Germline CDR1 is DFQATT and CDR2 is SNEGSKA (reference sequence). The CDR3 consists of 14 residues. The DNA for the CDR3 is TGCAGTGCTAGTGTAGGGCTAGCGGAAGAGACCCAGTGCTTC. Protein: CSASVGLAEETQCF.